The 28 T cell receptor beta chains below all came from one sample that was sequenced in a study of PD-1 blockade in mismatch repair-deficient tumors. Generated by immunoSEQ multiplex PCR, the TCRdb table keeps only in-frame clones and is missing some. This table holds about 67,000 clones, around 73% found once. The sequencing here drew on peripheral blood, taken 2 weeks after starting pembrolizumab. These TCRs come from an adult with mismatch repair-deficient cancer.

V is TRBV19 and J is TRBJ1-1; maybe TRBD1 (5 bases). Germline V gene data show CDR1 as LNHDA and CDR2 as SQIVND (reference sequence). The CDR3 totals 16 residues. The germline V and J ends were trimmed by 1 base and 5 bases, with 17 bases remaining between them. The CDR3 DNA follows: TGTGCCAGTAGTATAGTGTGGCGGGGGATGAGGACTGAAGCTTTCTTT. Its protein product is CASSIVWRGMRTEAFF.

This sequence joins TRBV5-1 and TRBJ2-3, with D perhaps matching TRBD1 (5 bases). The CDR3 runs 13 residues. Germline assignment: CDR1 SGHRS and CDR2 YFSETQ. Trimming took off 3 bases at V and 6 bases at J, with 11 bases between the two ends. The CDR3, as DNA: TGCGCCAGCAGCTCAGGACAAGCGGATACGCAGTATTTT. Translating it yields CASSSGQADTQYF.

This chain connects TRBV7-9 to TRBJ2-2; D gene unclear. CDR3 size: 15 residues. V lost 8 bases to trimming and J lost 9 bases, with 22 bases between them. The V gene's germline CDR1 is SEHNR and CDR2 FQNEAQ (reference sequence). Written as DNA, the CDR3 is TGTGCCAGCGCGGAATCTGGATATACCTTTAGGGAGCTGTTTTTT. It yields the protein CASAESGYTFRELFF.

V gene TRBV6-5 combines with J gene TRBJ2-1, with 10 positions matching TRBD2. The V gene's germline CDR1 is MNHEY and CDR2 SVGAGI. J lost 3 bases, V lost 4 bases, and 6 bases had no gene match. There are 16 residues in the CDR3. Here the CDR3 DNA reads TGTGCCAGCAGTTCACTACTAGCGGGGAACTACAATGAGCAGTTCTTC. It is translated as CASSSLLAGNYNEQFF.

The CDR3 region has the DNA TGTGCCAGCAGCGTAGCAACGGGACAGGGTGGGAGCGGGAGGGCTCAGGGATACAATGAGCAGTTCTTC. Protein: CASSVATGQGGSGRAQGYNEQFF. The rearrangement joins TRBV9 to TRBJ2-1, with D perhaps matching TRBD2 (10 bases). Germline assignment: CDR1 SGDLS and CDR2 YYNGEE. The CDR3 is made up of 23 amino acids. V lost 0 bases and J 4 bases, leaving 35 bases between the germline ends.

This chain links TRBV7-9 with TRBJ2-4; unclear D gene. The germline V gene encodes CDR1 SEHNR and CDR2 FQNEAQ (reference sequence). The CDR3 runs 14 residues. The ends were cut back, 3 bases at V and 0 bases at J, with 6 bases in the middle. The CDR3 sequence: CASSFEGAKNIQYF. CDR3 sequence (DNA): TGTGCCAGCAGCTTCGAAGGAGCCAAAAACATTCAGTACTTC.

This rearrangement joins TRBV18 to TRBJ1-1, with 9 bases that match TRBD1. The CDR3 contains 14 residues. The V and J ends lost 4 bases and 9 bases, in that order; junction bases with no gene match: 9. CDR1 and CDR2 from the germline V gene are KGHSH and LQKENI. The CDR3 here is CASSLPGQGDKAFF. The CDR3, as DNA: TGTGCCAGCTCACTTCCGGGACAGGGAGATAAAGCTTTCTTT.

The V and J genes are TRBV13 and TRBJ2-5; 8 bases line up with TRBD2. V gave up 5 bases and J gave up 5 bases; unmatched junction bases: 13. The CDR3 runs 16 residues. Germline CDR1 is PRHDT and CDR2 is FYEKMQ (reference sequence). The CDR3 coding sequence is TGTGCCAGCAGCCACGACCCAGCGGGAGTGGGGGAGACCCAGTACTTC. It yields the protein CASSHDPAGVGETQYF.

The chain employs TRBV9 and TRBJ2-1; D call uncertain. The germline V and J ends were trimmed by 0 bases and 6 bases, with 10 bases remaining between them. The length of the CDR3 is 14 residues. Looked up from germline, CDR1 is SGDLS and CDR2 is YYNGEE. The DNA for the CDR3 is TGTGCCAGCAGCGTAGACTGGACGGGCAATGAGCAGTTCTTC. It is translated as CASSVDWTGNEQFF.

CDR3 loop: CASSFEGGTEAFF. The CDR3 bases are TGTGCCAGCAGCTTTGAAGGGGGAACTGAAGCTTTCTTT. This chain joins TRBV13 and TRBJ1-1; possibly TRBD1 for D (6 bases). Germline CDR1 reads PRHDT; CDR2 reads FYEKMQ (reference sequence). V lost 3 bases and J lost 5, with 10 bases in between. The CDR3 runs to 13 residues.

This chain connects TRBV5-1 to TRBJ1-2; the D gene is possibly TRBD1 (6 bases). V was trimmed by 0 bases and J by 3 bases, leaving 9 bases between them. This CDR3 contains 14 residues. Germline assignment: CDR1 SGHRS and CDR2 YFSETQ. CDR3 coding DNA: TGCGCCAGCAGCTTGGCAGGGGATTACTATGGCTACACCTTC. This translates into CASSLAGDYYGYTF.

The chain employs TRBV25-1 and TRBJ2-1; no reliable D call. Germline CDR1 reads MGHDK; CDR2 reads SYGVNS. The CDR3 has 13 amino acids. Deletions cut 10 bases from V and 10 bases from J, with 20 bases between. The CDR3 reads CATTQYGYSEQFF. For the CDR3, the DNA is TGTGCCACCACACAGTATGGGTACTCGGAGCAGTTCTTC.

This clone was seen a few times. The chain employs TRBV4-2 and TRBJ1-3; no definite D call. CDR1 and CDR2 from the germline V gene are LGHNA and YNFKEQ. The CDR3 sequence is 15 residues long. The V end lost 0 bases, the J end lost 1 base, and 7 bases lay between the germline ends. The CDR3 loop reads CASSQEAISGNTIYF. In nucleotides, the CDR3 is TGTGCCAGCAGCCAAGAAGCGATATCTGGAAACACCATATATTTT.

V usage is TRBV7-9 and J usage is TRBJ1-2, with D possibly matching TRBD1 (6 bases). Germline V lookup: CDR1 SEHNR, CDR2 FQNEAQ (reference sequence). This CDR3 contains 15 residues. Between the trimmed V and J ends, which lost 3 bases and 8 bases, there was a span of 19 bases. CDR3 sequence: CASSFRPRGGLGYTF. In nucleotides, the CDR3 is TGTGCCAGCAGCTTCCGCCCCAGGGGAGGGCTAGGCTACACCTTC.

V usage is TRBV7-9 and J usage is TRBJ2-2; 8 positions agree with TRBD1. CDR1 and CDR2 (germline): SEHNR, FQNEAQ (reference sequence). The J segment lost 2 bases and the V segment lost 5 bases, leaving 7 bases of the junction unmatched. CDR3 length: 16 residues. The CDR3 bases are TGTGCCAGCAGCCTAGGACAGGGCGGAAACACCGGGGAGCTGTTTTTT. Protein sequence: CASSLGQGGNTGELFF.

Only a few counts were recorded for this clone. The rearrangement joins TRBV30 to TRBJ1-5; D perhaps matches TRBD1 (6 bases). CDR1 is GTSNPN, CDR2 SVGIG, per germline (reference sequence). The V and J ends lost 3 bases and 2 bases respectively, with 11 bases between them. The CDR3 spans 14 residues. CDR3 in amino acids: CAWRRGGGNQPQHF. The DNA for the CDR3 is TGTGCCTGGAGGAGGGGGGGAGGCAATCAGCCCCAGCATTTT.

The gene calls are TRBV5-1 and TRBJ2-5; no clear D. Trimming shortened V by 0 bases and J by 4 bases, and 13 bases separated the two germline ends. CDR1 and CDR2 from the germline V gene are SGHRS and YFSETQ. CDR3 length equals 15 residues. The CDR3 is CASSLADSSRETQYF. CDR3 coding DNA: TGCGCCAGCAGCTTGGCCGACTCATCGAGAGAGACCCAGTACTTC.

The rearrangement links TRBV6-1 to TRBJ2-7; tentatively, D is TRBD1 (5 bases). From germline, CDR1 is MNHNS and CDR2 SASEGT. V lost 6 bases to trimming and J lost 2 bases, with 8 bases between them. The CDR3 is 12 residues long. CDR3: CASRKGPYEQYF. In DNA, the CDR3 is TGTGCCAGCAGAAAGGGGCCCTACGAGCAGTACTTC.

The chain combines TRBV13 with TRBJ2-2; 7 bases line up with TRBD2. With V trimmed by 5 bases and J by 4 bases, 10 bases remained unmatched. Germline V CDR1 and CDR2: PRHDT, FYEKMQ (reference sequence). This CDR3 spans 16 amino acids. CDR3 residues: CASSRGRGAVTGELFF. For the CDR3, the DNA is TGTGCCAGCAGCCGGGGGAGGGGCGCGGTCACCGGGGAGCTGTTTTTT.

This clone turned up a few times. The chain employs TRBV11-3 and TRBJ2-5; D not certain. Per the germline V gene, CDR1 is SGHNT and CDR2 is YENEEA. The V gene lost 0 bases and the J gene lost 5 bases, with 1 base spanning the gap. This CDR3 is 11 amino acids long. CDR3 DNA sequence: TGTGCCAGCAGCTTAGAGGAGACCCAGTACTTC. Encoded protein: CASSLEETQYF.

The chain has TRBV21-1 and TRBJ1-1; no check of the table's D call, TRBD1, against the DNA was made. TRBV21-1 represents a pseudogene. This CDR3 has 16 amino acids. The CDR3 protein is CASSTLLGDRNTEAFF. In nucleotides, the CDR3 is TGTGCCAGCAGCACACTGCTGGGCGACCGGAACACTGAAGCTTTCTTT.

This clone showed up just a few times. V gene TRBV6-1 combines with J gene TRBJ1-5; D unresolved. V shed 3 bases and J shed 6 bases, with 12 bases lying between them. In germline, CDR1 is MNHNS, CDR2 SASEGT. CDR3 size: 14 residues. CDR3 nucleotide sequence: TGTGCCAGCAGTGAGATTAGGGTCGGTCAGCCCCAGCATTTT. The encoded protein is CASSEIRVGQPQHF.

The chain is built from TRBV11-1 and TRBJ2-7; D unclear. Germline loops: CDR1 SGHAT, CDR2 FQDESV (reference sequence). Trimming stripped 1 base from V and 5 bases from J, with 6 bases between. This CDR3 spans 12 amino acids. The CDR3: CASSLVGHEQYF. In nucleotides, the CDR3 is TGTGCCAGCAGCTTAGTTGGACACGAGCAGTACTTC.

In this sample, this clone turned up a few times. V usage is TRBV5-4 and J usage is TRBJ2-7, with D perhaps matching TRBD2 (5 bases). V lost 4 bases, J lost 3 bases, and 17 bases lay in between. This CDR3 has 15 residues. The germline V gene has CDR1 SGHNT and CDR2 YYREEE (reference sequence). The CDR3 nucleotides read TGTGCCAGCAGCCTTGGACTCACAAGCGACTACGAGCAGTACTTC. It is translated as CASSLGLTSDYEQYF.

Concerning this clone: The sample contains more than one DNA sequence encoding this CDR3. The V gene is TRBV30, the J gene TRBJ2-1; possibly TRBD1 or TRBD2 for D (5 bases each). CDR1 and CDR2 (germline): GTSNPN, SVGIG (reference sequence). V shed 0 bases and J shed 6 bases, with 12 bases lying between them. The CDR3 is made up of 14 amino acids. CDR3 in amino acids: CAWSVLGTGNEQFF. The CDR3 DNA follows: TGTGCCTGGAGTGTTCTCGGGACCGGCAATGAGCAGTTCTTC.

This clone has just one count. CDR3 sequence: CASSLGTEETQYF. In nucleotides, the CDR3 is TGTGCCAGCAGCTTAGGGACGGAAGAGACCCAGTACTTC. The chain couples TRBV5-4 to TRBJ2-5; D is tentatively TRBD1 or TRBD2 (5 bases each). Between the trimmed V and J ends, which lost 2 bases and 3 bases, there was a span of 8 bases. CDR1 is SGHNT, CDR2 YYREEE, per germline (reference sequence). The length of the CDR3 is 13 residues.

The chain employs TRBV4-2 and TRBJ2-3, with D perhaps matching TRBD2 (6 bases). Between the trimmed V and J ends, which lost 1 base and 2 bases, there was a span of 13 bases. The CDR3 runs to 16 residues. The germline V gene has CDR1 LGHNA and CDR2 YNFKEQ. The CDR3 DNA reads TGTGCCAGCAGCCAAGGGGCGGGACTCTCCACAGATACGCAGTATTTT. This gives the protein CASSQGAGLSTDTQYF.

There are a few counts of this clone. V gene TRBV7-4 combines with J gene TRBJ2-5, with 8 bases aligning to TRBD1. This CDR3 spans 18 amino acids. The germline V gene has CDR1 SGHVT and CDR2 SQSDAQ. The junction had 13 bases not matched to a gene; V was cut back by 2 bases and J by 2 bases. CDR3 in amino acids: CASSLPPRDRTVQETQYF. The DNA for the CDR3 is TGTGCCAGCAGCTTACCCCCCCGGGACAGGACAGTACAAGAGACCCAGTACTTC.